These 21 T cell receptor beta chains were all obtained from the same sample, sequenced in a study of early T cells in non-severe SARS-CoV-2 infection. TCRdb passed the 5' RACE reads through MiXCR, listing each CDR3 protein once. The sample includes about 57,000 distinct CDR3 sequences, 10% of them seen just once. Material: whole blood. These TCRs come from an adult who was a healthcare worker with PCR-confirmed SARS-CoV-2 infection or an uninfected control (not recorded which).

Many counts were recorded for this clonotype. The rearrangement links TRBV20-1 to TRBJ2-3, with 12 bases identical to TRBD2. This CDR3 has 16 residues. V lost 0 bases to trimming and J lost 5 bases; unmatched junction nucleotides: 6. Germline values: CDR1 DFQATT, CDR2 SNEGSKA (reference sequence). CDR3 DNA sequence: TGCAGTGCTAGAGAGGGGCTAGCGGGAGGGAGAGATACGCAGTATTTT. Encoded protein: CSAREGLAGGRDTQYF.

This clonotype was observed at least ten times. The rearrangement links TRBV12-3 or TRBV12-4 to TRBJ1-5; no clear D gene. Between the trimmed V and J ends, which lost 6 bases and 5 bases, there was a span of 11 bases. There are 13 residues in the CDR3. CDR3 protein: CASSPNSDQPQHF. The DNA of the CDR3 is TGTGCCAGCAGCCCCAACAGCGATCAGCCCCAGCATTTT.

This clonotype was picked up a small number of times. The chain combines TRBV4-3 with TRBJ2-3; 7 bases line up with TRBD1. V lost 1 base, J lost 2 bases, and 3 bases stayed unmatched. The germline CDR1 and CDR2 sequences are LGHNA and YSLEER. This CDR3 has 15 residues. CDR3 residues: CASSQGQGFTDTQYF. The CDR3 DNA follows: TGCGCCAGCAGCCAAGGACAGGGTTTCACAGATACGCAGTATTTT.

In its sample, this clonotype was seen many times. The chain is built from TRBV5-6 and TRBJ1-1, with 8 bases that match TRBD1. Germline V lookup: CDR1 SGHDT, CDR2 YYEEEE. This CDR3 spans 15 amino acids. Trimming took 4 bases from V and 3 from J; bases not matched to a gene: 8. The CDR3 sequence is CASSPRGRGDTEAFF. In DNA form, the CDR3 reads TGTGCCAGCAGCCCCAGGGGGCGCGGGGACACTGAAGCTTTCTTT.

This clonotype was seen repeatedly, ten times or more. The chain employs TRBV7-9 and TRBJ2-3; 11 bases line up with TRBD2. The germline V gene has CDR1 SEHNR and CDR2 FQNEAQ (reference sequence). V was clipped by 1 base and J by 2 bases; unmatched bases: 20. The CDR3 length is 22 residues. CDR3 sequence reads: CASSLGLWWTSGSEGPTDTQYF. CDR3 nucleotides: TGTGCCAGCAGCTTAGGACTCTGGTGGACTAGCGGGTCTGAGGGACCCACAGATACGCAGTATTTT.

Only a few counts were recorded for this clonotype. The V call is TRBV10-2, the J call TRBJ2-1, with 8 bases lining up with TRBD2. Looked up from germline, CDR1 is WSHSY and CDR2 is SAAADI. Trimming cost V 4 bases and J 1 base; bases outside gene matches: 6. This CDR3 is 16 amino acids long. The CDR3 DNA reads as TGCGCCAGCAGTGGTAGTAGCGGGAAATCCTACAATGAGCAGTTCTTC. Residues: CASSGSSGKSYNEQFF.

This clonotype occurred many times. This chain uses TRBV6-2 or TRBV6-3 with TRBJ1-5; D not resolved. Germline values: CDR1 MNHEY, CDR2 SVGEGT. V was cut by 2 bases and J by 6 bases, with 11 bases left in between. The CDR3 spans 14 residues. The CDR3 here is CASSYEVRGQPQHF. The CDR3 DNA follows: TGTGCCAGCAGTTACGAGGTGAGAGGTCAGCCCCAGCATTTT.

The V call is TRBV10-3, the J call TRBJ2-5; 7 bases are a match to TRBD2. Germline values: CDR1 ENHRY, CDR2 SYGVKD. J lost 2 bases, V lost 4 bases, and 4 bases had no gene match. The CDR3 contains 14 residues. CDR3 in DNA: TGTGCCATCAGTGTAGGTAGCGGGCAAGAGACCCAGTACTTC. Encoded protein: CAISVGSGQETQYF.

This clonotype was counted ten times or more. The chain combines TRBV28 with TRBJ1-1, with unresolved D. Trimming shortened V by 3 bases and J by 0 bases, and 14 bases separated the two germline ends. Germline CDR1 and CDR2: MDHEN and SYDVKM. The CDR3 has 16 residues. The CDR3 sequence is CASSFSSNELNTEAFF. The CDR3 DNA is TGTGCCAGCAGTTTTTCCAGTAATGAGCTGAACACTGAAGCTTTCTTT.

This clonotype was detected many times. The J gene is TRBJ1-3, the V gene TRBV12-3 or TRBV12-4; unclear D gene. The ends were cut back, 1 base at V and 0 bases at J, with 10 bases in the middle. The CDR3 length is 16 residues. CDR3 nucleotide sequence: TGTGCCAGCAGTTTAGGCGGTCTTAGCTCTGGAAACACCATATATTTT. This translates into CASSLGGLSSGNTIYF.

This clonotype was detected ten times or more. The chain uses TRBV5-4 and TRBJ2-2, with 9 bases that match TRBD1. J lost 3 bases, V lost 3 bases, and 6 bases had no gene match. CDR1 is SGHNT and CDR2 is YYREEE in the germline V gene (reference sequence). The CDR3 length is 16 residues. The CDR3 DNA is TGTGCCAGCAGCTCGGGAGGACAGGGGTACACCGGGGAGCTGTTTTTT. Its protein product is CASSSGGQGYTGELFF.

This clonotype was seen a handful of times. The chain employs TRBV7-3 and TRBJ2-1, with D hard to call. V was clipped by 2 bases and J by 3 bases, with 17 bases between them. Germline V gene lookup returns CDR1 SGHTA and CDR2 FQGTGA. This CDR3 has 17 amino acids. This CDR3 reads CASSLLPSGAGYNEQFF. The CDR3 coding sequence is TGTGCCAGCAGCTTATTACCCTCCGGCGCTGGCTACAATGAGCAGTTCTTC. Full variable domain (outside the CDR3, taken from reference TRBV7-3 and TRBJ2-1): GAGVSQTPSNKVTEKGKYVELRCDPISGHTALYWYRQSLGQGPEFLIYFQGTGAADDSGLPNDRFFAVRPEGSVSTLKIQRTERGDSAVYLCASSLLPSGAGYNEQFFGPGTRLTVL.

This clonotype was counted many times. V and J are TRBV29-1 and TRBJ2-1; 14 bases agree with TRBD2. V shed 3 bases, J shed 9 bases, and the junction held 13 bases outside the gene matches. Germline lookup yields CDR1 SQVTM and CDR2 ANQGSEA. This CDR3 is built from 17 residues. The CDR3 DNA reads as TGCAGCGTTGACGGAATGACTAGCGGGAGGGCCCTTTCTGAGCAGTTCTTC. This sequence encodes CSVDGMTSGRALSEQFF.

Many counts were recorded for this clonotype. The chain recombines TRBV19 with TRBJ2-1, with D possibly being TRBD2 (6 bases). Germline CDR1 and CDR2: LNHDA and SQIVND (reference sequence). V shed 8 bases and J shed 0 bases, with 11 bases lying between them. The CDR3 is made up of 14 amino acids. CDR3 in amino acids: CASSKEGSYNEQFF. The CDR3 region has the DNA TGTGCCAGTTCTAAGGAGGGCTCCTACAATGAGCAGTTCTTC.

The V and J genes are TRBV18 and TRBJ2-3; 7 nucleotides align to TRBD1. Germline V gene data show CDR1 as KGHSH and CDR2 as LQKENI. With 2 bases clipped from V and 1 base from J, the junction kept 3 bases outside the gene matches. This CDR3 comprises 15 residues. For the CDR3, the DNA is TGTGCCAGCTCACCATCCGACAGGGGCACAGATACGCAGTATTTT. Amino acids: CASSPSDRGTDTQYF.

The V and J genes are TRBV7-3 and TRBJ1-2; D not resolved. Germline lookup yields CDR1 SGHTA and CDR2 FQGTGA. CDR3 length: 13 amino acids. V shed 5 bases and J shed 5 bases, with 12 bases lying between them. The CDR3 DNA reads TGTGCCAGCAGCATCGACGGAATTTATGGCTACACCTTC. Amino acids: CASSIDGIYGYTF.

In its sample, this clonotype was seen many times. The chain recombines TRBV29-1 with TRBJ2-7; D is unresolved. The CDR3 runs to 11 residues. V lost 7 bases to trimming and J lost 4 bases, with 11 bases between them. The germline gives CDR1 SQVTM, CDR2 ANQGSEA. The CDR3 DNA reads TGCAGCGCCGTCTATGCATACGAGCAGTACTTC. Amino acid sequence: CSAVYAYEQYF.

In its sample, this clonotype was seen many times. The chain joins TRBV4-3 to TRBJ2-7; 9 bases map to TRBD2. V lost 0 bases to trimming and J lost 7 bases; unmatched junction nucleotides: 16. In germline, CDR1 is LGHNA, CDR2 YSLEER. The CDR3 runs to 18 residues. CDR3 residues: CASSQDRHEAGGPREQYF. CDR3 nucleotide sequence: TGCGCCAGCAGCCAAGATCGCCACGAGGCGGGAGGGCCGCGGGAGCAGTACTTC.

J is TRBJ2-7 and V is TRBV27; possible D gene TRBD2, 5 bases. Looked up from germline, CDR1 is MNHEY and CDR2 is SMNVEV (reference sequence). Trimming took off 6 bases at V and 0 bases at J, with 12 bases between the two ends. The CDR3 extends over 14 amino acids. Here the CDR3 reads CASSLSVTSYEQYF. DNA for the CDR3: TGTGCCAGCAGCCTTAGCGTGACCTCCTACGAGCAGTACTTC.

This clonotype has at least ten counts. The chain employs TRBV29-1 and TRBJ1-1, with a possible D match to TRBD1 (6 bases). The CDR3 has 14 residues. V dropped 5 bases and J dropped 3 bases, with 16 bases sitting between them. Germline V gene sequence: CDR1 SQVTM, CDR2 ANQGSEA. CDR3 nucleotide sequence: TGCAGCGTTTTCGGGACAAGGGTTCACACTGAAGCTTTCTTT. Its protein product is CSVFGTRVHTEAFF.

The chain couples TRBV5-5 to TRBJ1-1; D call uncertain. CDR3 length: 13 residues. V lost 2 bases to trimming and J lost 1 base, with 6 bases between them. Per germline, CDR1 SGHKS and CDR2 YYEKEE (reference sequence). DNA of the CDR3: TGTGCCAGCAGCTTACCGGGGAACACTGAAGCTTTCTTT. Translating it yields CASSLPGNTEAFF.